This record looks at one T cell receptor beta chain sequence and its context. The data stem from a study of blood T cell repertoires in COVID-19. Per the original methods: Amplification from reference gene primers served as the basis for estimated nucleated cell counts. This table comes from immunoSEQ multiplex PCR, and its TCRdb copy is limited to in-frame clones, with some not included. Clone size and the V and J calls come from that table; the DNA yielded D and trimming. The sample includes 90,000 to 150,000 clones, 86% of them seen just once. CDR3 length: 13 residues. Germline V gene data show CDR1 as SGHAT and CDR2 as FQNNGV. The V end lost 6 bases, the J end lost 8 bases, and 16 bases lay between the germline ends.

This chain connects TRBV11-2 to TRBJ1-2; possible D gene TRBD1, 5 bases. This receptor was taken from a man between 65 and 85 years old who had recovered from COVID-19. The sequencing input was peripheral blood. The CDR3 region is CASSQIQGRGYTF. The CDR3 nucleotides are TGTGCCAGCAGTCAGATTCAGGGAAGGGGCTACACCTTC.